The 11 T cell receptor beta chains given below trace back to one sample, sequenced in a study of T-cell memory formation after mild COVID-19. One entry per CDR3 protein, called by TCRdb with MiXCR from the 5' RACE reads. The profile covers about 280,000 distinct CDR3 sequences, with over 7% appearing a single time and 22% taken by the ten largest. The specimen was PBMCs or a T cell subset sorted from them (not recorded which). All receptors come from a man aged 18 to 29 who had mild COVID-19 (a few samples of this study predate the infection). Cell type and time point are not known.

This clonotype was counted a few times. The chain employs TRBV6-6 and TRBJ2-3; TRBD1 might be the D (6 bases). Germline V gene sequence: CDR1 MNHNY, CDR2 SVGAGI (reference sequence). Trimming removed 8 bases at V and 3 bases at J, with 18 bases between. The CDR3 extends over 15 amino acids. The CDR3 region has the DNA TGTGCCAGCTCCACGGGGCAGGGGTGGACAGATACGCAGTATTTT. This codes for CASSTGQGWTDTQYF.

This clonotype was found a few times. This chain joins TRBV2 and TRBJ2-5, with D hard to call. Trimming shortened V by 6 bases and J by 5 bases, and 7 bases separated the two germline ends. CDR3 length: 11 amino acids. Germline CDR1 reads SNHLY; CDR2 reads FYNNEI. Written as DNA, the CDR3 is TGTGCCAGCAGACCGTATGAGACCCAGTACTTC. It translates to CASRPYETQYF. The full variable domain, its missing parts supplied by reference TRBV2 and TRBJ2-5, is EPEVTQTPSHQVTQMGQEVILRCVPISNHLYFYWYRQILGQKVEFLVSFYNNEISEKSEIFDDQFSVERPDGSNFTLKIRSTKLEDSAMYFCASRPYETQYFGPGTRLLVL.

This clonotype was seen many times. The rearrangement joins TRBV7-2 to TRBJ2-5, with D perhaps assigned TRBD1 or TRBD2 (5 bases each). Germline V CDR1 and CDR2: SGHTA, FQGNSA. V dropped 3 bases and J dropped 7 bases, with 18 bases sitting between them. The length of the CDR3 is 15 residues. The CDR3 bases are TGTGCCAGCAGCTTTATTTGGGGGAATGACGGGACCCAGTACTTC. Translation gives CASSFIWGNDGTQYF.

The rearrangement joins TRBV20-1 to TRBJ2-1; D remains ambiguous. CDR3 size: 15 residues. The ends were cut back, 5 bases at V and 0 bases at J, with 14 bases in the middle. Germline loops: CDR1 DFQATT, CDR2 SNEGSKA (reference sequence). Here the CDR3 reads CSASRWQDSYNEQFF. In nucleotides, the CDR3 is TGCAGTGCTTCCAGGTGGCAGGACTCCTACAATGAGCAGTTCTTC.

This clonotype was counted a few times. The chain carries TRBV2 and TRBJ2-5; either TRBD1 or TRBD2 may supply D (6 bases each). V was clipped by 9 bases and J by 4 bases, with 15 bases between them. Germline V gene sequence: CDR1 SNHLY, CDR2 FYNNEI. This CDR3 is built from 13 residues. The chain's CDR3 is CASNRGRGETQYF. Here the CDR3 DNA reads TGTGCCAGTAACCGGGGGCGGGGAGAGACCCAGTACTTC.

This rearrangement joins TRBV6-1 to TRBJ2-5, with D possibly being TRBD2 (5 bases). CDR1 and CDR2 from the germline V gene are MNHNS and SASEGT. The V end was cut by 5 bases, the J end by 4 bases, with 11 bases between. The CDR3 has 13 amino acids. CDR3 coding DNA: TGTGCCAGCAGTCTCTCGGGGTTAGAGACCCAGTACTTC. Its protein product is CASSLSGLETQYF.

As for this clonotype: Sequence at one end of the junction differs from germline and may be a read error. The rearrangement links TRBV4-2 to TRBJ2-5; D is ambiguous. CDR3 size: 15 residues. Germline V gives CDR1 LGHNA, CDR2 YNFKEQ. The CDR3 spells CASSEERVGAETQYF. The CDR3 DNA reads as TGTGCCAGCAGCGAAGAGAGAGTGGGCGCCGAGACCCAGTACTTC.

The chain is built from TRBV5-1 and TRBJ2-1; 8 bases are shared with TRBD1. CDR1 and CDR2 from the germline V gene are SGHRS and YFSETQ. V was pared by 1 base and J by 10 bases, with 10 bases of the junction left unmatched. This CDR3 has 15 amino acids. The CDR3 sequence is CASSLQGTGGSEQFF. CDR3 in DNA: TGCGCCAGCAGCTTGCAGGGGACAGGAGGAAGCGAGCAGTTCTTC.

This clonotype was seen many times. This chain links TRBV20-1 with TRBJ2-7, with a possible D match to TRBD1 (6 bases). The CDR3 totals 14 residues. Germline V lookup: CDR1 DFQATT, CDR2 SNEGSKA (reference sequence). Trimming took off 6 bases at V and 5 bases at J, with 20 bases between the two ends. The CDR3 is CSAPNRDGADEQYF. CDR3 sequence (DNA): TGCAGTGCCCCCAACAGGGACGGTGCCGACGAGCAGTACTTC.

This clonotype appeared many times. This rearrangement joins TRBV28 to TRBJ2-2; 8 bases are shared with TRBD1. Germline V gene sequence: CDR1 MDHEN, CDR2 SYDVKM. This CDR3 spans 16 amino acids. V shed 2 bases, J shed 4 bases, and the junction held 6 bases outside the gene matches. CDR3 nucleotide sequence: TGTGCCAGCAGTTTAGACAGGGGAAAGTTCACCGGGGAGCTGTTTTTT. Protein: CASSLDRGKFTGELFF.

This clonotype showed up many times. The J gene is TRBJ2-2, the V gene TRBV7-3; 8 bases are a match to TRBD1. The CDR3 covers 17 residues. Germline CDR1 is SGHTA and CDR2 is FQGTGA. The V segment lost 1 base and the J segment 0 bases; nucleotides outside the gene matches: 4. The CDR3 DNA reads TGTGCCAGCAGCTTAAGGGGGGACAGGTCGAACACCGGGGAGCTGTTTTTT. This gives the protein CASSLRGDRSNTGELFF. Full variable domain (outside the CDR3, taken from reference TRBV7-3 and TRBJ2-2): GAGVSQTPSNKVTEKGKYVELRCDPISGHTALYWYRQSLGQGPEFLIYFQGTGAADDSGLPNDRFFAVRPEGSVSTLKIQRTERGDSAVYLCASSLRGDRSNTGELFFGEGSRLTVL.